This TCR beta chain was identified during a study of T cells expressing NK-cell markers (dated by TCRdb to the early 2020s). Background on the whole study: TCR beta-chain repertoires were profiled in sorted CD3+CD56+NKG2C+, CD3+CD56+NKG2C- and CD3+CD56-NKG2C+ T-cell subsets from seven or eight donors. Randomly selected healthy volunteers, three men and five women, were used as the eight sequenced donors. Illumina HiSeq 2000/2500, MiSeq or NextSeq was used to sequence libraries as 2 x 150 bp reads. Of the eight sequenced donors, seven were found to be HCMV-seropositive and one was found to be HCMV-seronegative.

Results and caveats for the whole study, not just this receptor: It remained unclear whether the expanded NKG2C-expressing T cell clones were specific for HCMV antigens. In over five donors, the dominant CD3+CD56+NKG2C+ clonotypes were among the top 10 CD8+ clonotypes and accounted for about 1.0-7.5% of CD8+ T cells. Those dominant clonotypes were again the most abundant among CD3+CD56-NKG2C+ cells in several donors, at roughly 28.3-65%.

The germline V gene supplies CDR1 SGHRS and CDR2 YFSETQ. The CDR3 runs 12 amino acids, cysteine and phenylalanine included. The DNA is not on file. Remarks on this clonotype: Its antigen has not been determined.

To determine HCMV serostatus, a commercial ELISA kit was used to detect HCMV-specific IgG in serum. Ficoll density gradient centrifugation was used to isolate peripheral blood mononuclear cells from blood. Sequencing used an Illumina HiSeq 2000. 5'RACE template switching, by which a universal primer site and unique molecular identifiers were added, was used to make TCR beta cDNA libraries. Priming for cDNA synthesis came from the TCR beta constant segment, and two successive PCR amplification steps followed. The paper's processing steps were these. MIGEC was used to demultiplex reads and group reads by UMI, and MiTCR was used to assemble and quantify clonotypes. To remove erroneous sequences, TCR cDNA sequences were retained only when supported by two or more reads. The tcR package was used for downstream repertoire analysis, with clonotypes matched between fractions based on CDR3 nucleotide sequence plus V segment. VDJmatch was used to annotate antigen specificity against VDJdb, with one amino acid substitution in CDR3 permitted. TCRdb reprocessed the reads, so every CDR3 protein sequence counts as one entry and DNA is not shown. The V and J calls come from TCRdb's annotation, not from the publication. The sample table on file contains about 540,000 distinct CDR3 sequences. Roughly 3.4% of the sample is in the top ten clones.

The source is a man between 18 and 29 years old in good health. Donor details come from another sample of the same person, matched by shared clones. The sequencing sample was made of blood T cells: a sorted CD56 or NKG2C T cell subset, CD4+ or CD8+ T cells, or bulk PBMC T cells (not recorded which). The sequence links TRBV5-1 to TRBJ2-1. The CDR3 in this case is CASSLVDNEQFF.